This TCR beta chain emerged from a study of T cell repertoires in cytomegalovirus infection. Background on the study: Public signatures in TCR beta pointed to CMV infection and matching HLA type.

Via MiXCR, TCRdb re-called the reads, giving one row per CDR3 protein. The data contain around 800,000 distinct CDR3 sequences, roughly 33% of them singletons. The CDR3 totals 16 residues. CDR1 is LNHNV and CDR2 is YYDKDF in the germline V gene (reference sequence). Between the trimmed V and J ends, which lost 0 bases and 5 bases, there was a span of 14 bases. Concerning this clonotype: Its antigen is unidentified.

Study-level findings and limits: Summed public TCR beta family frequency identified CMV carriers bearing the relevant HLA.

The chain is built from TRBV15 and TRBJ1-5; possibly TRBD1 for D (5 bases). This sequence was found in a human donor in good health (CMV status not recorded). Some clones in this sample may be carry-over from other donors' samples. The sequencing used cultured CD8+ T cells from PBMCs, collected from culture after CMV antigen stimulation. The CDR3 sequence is CATSRDTGTNYQPQHF. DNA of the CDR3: TGTGCCACCAGCAGAGACACCGGGACCAACTATCAGCCCCAGCATTTT.